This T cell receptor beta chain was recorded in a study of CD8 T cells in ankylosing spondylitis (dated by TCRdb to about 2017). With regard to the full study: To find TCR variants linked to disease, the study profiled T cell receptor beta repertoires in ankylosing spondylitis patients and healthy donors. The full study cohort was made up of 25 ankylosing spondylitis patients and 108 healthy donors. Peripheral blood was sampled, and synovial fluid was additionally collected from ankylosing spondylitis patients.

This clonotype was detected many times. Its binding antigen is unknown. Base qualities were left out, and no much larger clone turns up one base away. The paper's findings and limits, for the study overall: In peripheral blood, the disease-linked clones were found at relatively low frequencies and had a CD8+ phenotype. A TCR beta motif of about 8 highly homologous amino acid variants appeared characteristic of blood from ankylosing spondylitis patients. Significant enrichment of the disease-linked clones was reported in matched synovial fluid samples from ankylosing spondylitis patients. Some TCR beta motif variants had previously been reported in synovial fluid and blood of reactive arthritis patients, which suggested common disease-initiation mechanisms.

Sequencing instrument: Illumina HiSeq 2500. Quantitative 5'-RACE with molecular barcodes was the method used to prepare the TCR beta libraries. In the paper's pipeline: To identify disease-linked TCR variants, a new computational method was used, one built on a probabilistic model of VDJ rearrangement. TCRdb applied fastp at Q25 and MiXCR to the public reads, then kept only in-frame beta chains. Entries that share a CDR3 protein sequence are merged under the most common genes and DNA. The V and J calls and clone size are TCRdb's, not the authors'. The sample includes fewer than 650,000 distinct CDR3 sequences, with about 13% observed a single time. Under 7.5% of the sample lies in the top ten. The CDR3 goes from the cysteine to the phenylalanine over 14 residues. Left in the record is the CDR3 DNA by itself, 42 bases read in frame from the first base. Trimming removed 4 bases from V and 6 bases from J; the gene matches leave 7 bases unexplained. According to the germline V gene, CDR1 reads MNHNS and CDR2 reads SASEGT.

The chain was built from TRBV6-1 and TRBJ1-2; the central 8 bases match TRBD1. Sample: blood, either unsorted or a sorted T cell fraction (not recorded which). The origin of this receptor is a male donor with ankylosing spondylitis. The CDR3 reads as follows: CASSARTGRDGYTF. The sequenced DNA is TGTGCCAGCAGTGCCCGGACAGGGAGGGATGGCTACACCTTC.